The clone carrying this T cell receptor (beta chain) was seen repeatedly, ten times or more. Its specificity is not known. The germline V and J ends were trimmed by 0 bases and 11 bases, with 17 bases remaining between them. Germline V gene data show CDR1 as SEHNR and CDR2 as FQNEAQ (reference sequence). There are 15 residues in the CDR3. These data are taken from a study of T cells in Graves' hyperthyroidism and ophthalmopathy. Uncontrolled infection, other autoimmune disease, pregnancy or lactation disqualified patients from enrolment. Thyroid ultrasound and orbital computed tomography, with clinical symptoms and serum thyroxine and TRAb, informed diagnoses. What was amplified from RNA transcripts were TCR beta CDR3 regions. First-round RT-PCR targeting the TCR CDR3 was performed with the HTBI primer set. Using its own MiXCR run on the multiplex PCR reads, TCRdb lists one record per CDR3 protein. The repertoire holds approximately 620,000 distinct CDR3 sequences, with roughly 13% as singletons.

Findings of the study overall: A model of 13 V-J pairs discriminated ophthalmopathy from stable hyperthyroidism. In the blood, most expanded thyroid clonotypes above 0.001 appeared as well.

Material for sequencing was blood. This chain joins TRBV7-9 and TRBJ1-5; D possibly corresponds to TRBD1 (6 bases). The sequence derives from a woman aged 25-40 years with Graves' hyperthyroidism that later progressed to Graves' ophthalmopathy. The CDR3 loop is CASSLAGTGSGAQHF. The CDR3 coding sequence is TGTGCCAGCAGCTTAGCGGGCACAGGGTCGGGGGCCCAGCATTTT.